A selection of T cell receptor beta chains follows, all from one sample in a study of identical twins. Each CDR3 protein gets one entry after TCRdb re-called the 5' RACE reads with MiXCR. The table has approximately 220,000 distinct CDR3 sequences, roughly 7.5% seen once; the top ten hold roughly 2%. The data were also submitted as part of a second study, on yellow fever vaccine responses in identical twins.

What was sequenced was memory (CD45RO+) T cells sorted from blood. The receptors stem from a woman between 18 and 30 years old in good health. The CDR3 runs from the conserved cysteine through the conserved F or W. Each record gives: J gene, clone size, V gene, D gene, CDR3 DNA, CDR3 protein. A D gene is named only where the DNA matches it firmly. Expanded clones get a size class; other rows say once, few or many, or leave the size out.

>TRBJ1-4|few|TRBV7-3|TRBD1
TGTGCCACCAGCTTAGGACAGGGGACTAATGAAAAACTGTTTTTT
CATSLGQGTNEKLFF
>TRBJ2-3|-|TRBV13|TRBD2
TGTGCCAGCAGCTGGACTAGCGGGAGAAGAGGGACAGATACGCAGTATTTT
CASSWTSGRRGTDTQYF
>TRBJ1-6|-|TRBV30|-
TGTGCCTGGACCCCGTATATAAATTCACCCCTCCACTTT
CAWTPYINSPLHF
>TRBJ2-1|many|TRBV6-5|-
TGTGCCAGCACCGATGGGGGGACTGAGCAGTTCTTC
CASTDGGTEQFF
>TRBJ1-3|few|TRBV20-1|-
TGCAGTGCTAGTGCTTCTGGAAACACCATATATTTT
CSASASGNTIYF
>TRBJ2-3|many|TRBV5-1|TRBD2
TGCGCCAGCAGCTTGGAGCCTAGCGGGACCGCCAACACAGATACGCAGTATTTT
CASSLEPSGTANTDTQYF
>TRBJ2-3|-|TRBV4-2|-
TGTGCCAGCAGCCAAGATTTGACGGGGCGCACAGATACGCAGTATTTT
CASSQDLTGRTDTQYF
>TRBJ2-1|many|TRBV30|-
TGTGCCTGGAGTGTAGGGGACCAGCGGGAGCAGTTCTTC
CAWSVGDQREQFF
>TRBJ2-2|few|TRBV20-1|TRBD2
TGCAGTGGGAAATCGGGGGGTGGGGTCGGGGAGCTGTTTTTT
CSGKSGGGVGELFF
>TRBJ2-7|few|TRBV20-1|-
TGCAGTGCTAGATCTCAGGTAAACGAGCAGTACTTC
CSARSQVNEQYF
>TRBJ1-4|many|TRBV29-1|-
TGCAGCGTTGTGGGAAAGGGGAATGAAAAACTGTTTTTT
CSVVGKGNEKLFF
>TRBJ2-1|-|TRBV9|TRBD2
TGTGCCAGCAGCGTGGGACTAGCGGGGGGGAGGAATGAGCAGTTCTTC
CASSVGLAGGRNEQFF
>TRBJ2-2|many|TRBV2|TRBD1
TGTGCCAGCAGTGCATCCGGGACAGAATTTGGTGGGGAGCTGTTTTTT
CASSASGTEFGGELFF
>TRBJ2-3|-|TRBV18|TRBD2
TGTGCCAGCTCACGGGACTATAGCACAGATACGCAGTATTTT
CASSRDYSTDTQYF
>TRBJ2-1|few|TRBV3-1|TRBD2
TGTGCCAGCAGCCGCCCCGGGCTAGCGGGGATAAATGAGCAGTTCTTC
CASSRPGLAGINEQFF
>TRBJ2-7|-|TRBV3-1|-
TGTGCCAGCAGCCAAGATTTTGGCTCGTTCTCCTACGAGCAGTACTTC
CASSQDFGSFSYEQYF
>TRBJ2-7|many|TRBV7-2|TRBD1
TGTGCCAGCAGCCATTCGGACAGGGCCTACGAGCAGTACTTC
CASSHSDRAYEQYF
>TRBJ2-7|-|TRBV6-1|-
TGTGCCAGCAGTGACCTTGACGAGCAGTACTTC
CASSDLDEQYF
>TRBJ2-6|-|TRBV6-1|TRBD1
TGTGCCAGTCGGACAGGGGGGGGTATTCGTGCTGGGGCCAACGTCCTGACTTTC
CASRTGGGIRAGANVLTF
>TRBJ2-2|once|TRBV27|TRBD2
TGTGCCAGCAGTTTGACTAGCGGGGCTAACACCGGGGAGCTGTTTTTT
CASSLTSGANTGELFF
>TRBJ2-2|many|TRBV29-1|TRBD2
TGCAGCGTTGCCCCAGGACTAGCGGGAGGCGGGGAGCTGTTTTTT
CSVAPGLAGGGELFF
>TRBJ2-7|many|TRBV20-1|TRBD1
TGCAGTGCTAGAGGGGACAGAGGGACCTCCTACGAGCAGTACTTC
CSARGDRGTSYEQYF
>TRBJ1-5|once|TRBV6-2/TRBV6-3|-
TGTGCCAGCAGTTCGGACTGGGAAGGGTCGAGCAATCAGCCCCAGCATTTT
CASSSDWEGSSNQPQHF
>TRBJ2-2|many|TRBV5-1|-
TGCGCCAGCAGCTTGGAGGGAACCACCGGGGAGCTGTTTTTT
CASSLEGTTGELFF
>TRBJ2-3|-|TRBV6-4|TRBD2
TGTGCCAGCAGTTACACCGGGACTAGCGGGTCAGATACGCAGTATTTT
CASSYTGTSGSDTQYF
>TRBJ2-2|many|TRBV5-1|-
TGCGCCAGCAGCTTCCTATCTAACACCGGGGAGCTGTTTTTT
CASSFLSNTGELFF
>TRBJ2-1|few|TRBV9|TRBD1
TGTGCCAGCAGCGGGAACCTCGTGACAGGGGAAAATGAGCAGTTCTTC
CASSGNLVTGENEQFF
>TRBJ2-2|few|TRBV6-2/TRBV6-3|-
TGTGCCAGCAGTTACTTGAAGGTGAACACCGGGGAGCTGTTTTTT
CASSYLKVNTGELFF
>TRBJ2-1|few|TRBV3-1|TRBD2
TGTGCCAGCAGCCCGAGCGGGGGTAGGAAAGTCAATGAGCAGTTCTTC
CASSPSGGRKVNEQFF
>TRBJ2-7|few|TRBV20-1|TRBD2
TGCAGTGCCGGGGGGATGGCAGCCTACGAGCAGTACTTC
CSAGGMAAYEQYF
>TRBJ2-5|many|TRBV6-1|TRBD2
TGTGCCAGCAGACGGGCAGGGATAGCGGGAGAGCTCCAAGAGACCCAGTACTTC
CASRRAGIAGELQETQYF
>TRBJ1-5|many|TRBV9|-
TGTGCCAGCAGCGTAGGGGTTGCCGGGGGCCAGCCCCAGCATTTT
CASSVGVAGGQPQHF
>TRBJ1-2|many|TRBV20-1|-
TGCAGTGCTAGGGATTACCAAGCGAAGTATGGCTACACCTTC
CSARDYQAKYGYTF
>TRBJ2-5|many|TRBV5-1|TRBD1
TGCGCCAGCAGCTCGCTAGGGGACAGGGACACCCAGTACTTC
CASSSLGDRDTQYF
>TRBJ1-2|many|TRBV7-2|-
TGTGCCAGCAGCCTAGAAATGGGATCAAACTATGGCTACACCTTC
CASSLEMGSNYGYTF
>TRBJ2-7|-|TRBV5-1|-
TGCGCCAGCAGCTTGGGGTTTCGCGAGCAGTACTTC
CASSLGFREQYF
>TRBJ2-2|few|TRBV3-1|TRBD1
TGTGCCAGCAGCTTGACAGGGACGAAGGGGGAGCTGTTTTTT
CASSLTGTKGELFF
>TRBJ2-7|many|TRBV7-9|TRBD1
TGTGCCAGCAGCCTAGGTCGACAGGGAGAGCAGTACTTC
CASSLGRQGEQYF
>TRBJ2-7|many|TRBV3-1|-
TGTGCCAGCAGCCAAGGCTCTGGGGCCGAGCAGTACTTC
CASSQGSGAEQYF
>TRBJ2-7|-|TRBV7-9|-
TGTGCCAGCAGCAAGTGGACTGGTTTCTACGAGCAGTACTTC
CASSKWTGFYEQYF